The source of this T cell receptor beta chain is a study of T cell changes during pregnancy in multiple sclerosis. Data came from immunoSEQ multiplex PCR; TCRdb stores just in-frame clones and leaves some out. The sample records about 96,000 clones, approximately 92% being singletons. The length of the CDR3 is 13 residues. V was clipped by 7 bases and J by 5 bases; unmatched bases: 6. CDR1 and CDR2 from the germline V gene are SNHLY and FYNNEI. Specimen: peripheral blood, collected in the first trimester of pregnancy. The sequence came from a female donor with multiple sclerosis, enrolled in a pregnancy study. The chain carries TRBV2 and TRBJ2-5, with 8 bases matching TRBD2. The CDR3 reads CASIGAGGETQYF. CDR3 nucleotides: TGTGCCAGCATAGGTGCGGGAGGTGAGACCCAGTACTTC.